These 8 T cell receptor beta chains were all obtained from the same sample, sequenced in a study of blood T cell repertoires in COVID-19. TCRdb keeps only in-frame clones here, not all; method: immunoSEQ multiplex PCR. The table has roughly 130,000 clones, roughly four fifths seen once. Sequenced input: peripheral blood. The source of these receptors is a woman aged 50 to 65 with acute or convalescent COVID-19.

The chain uses TRBV27 and TRBJ1-6, with TRBD1 matching 7 bases. The germline CDR1 and CDR2 sequences are MNHEY and SMNVEV (reference sequence). The CDR3 sequence is 17 residues long. The V segment lost 3 bases and the J segment 8 bases; nucleotides outside the gene matches: 13. The CDR3 nucleotides read TGTGCCAGCAGTTTCGGACTCCGGACAGGTTCCTATTCACCCCTCCACTTT. Amino acid sequence: CASSFGLRTGSYSPLHF.

The chain combines TRBV30 with TRBJ2-7; TRBD2 might be the D (5 bases). The V gene lost 3 bases and the J gene lost 2 bases, with 14 bases spanning the gap. Germline values: CDR1 GTSNPN, CDR2 SVGIG (reference sequence). The CDR3 has 14 residues. CDR3 sequence: CAWRYKGDTYEQYF. CDR3 nucleotide sequence: TGTGCCTGGAGGTACAAGGGAGACACCTACGAGCAGTACTTC.

This sequence joins TRBV6-5 and TRBJ2-7; D is perhaps TRBD1 (5 bases). V lost 4 bases, J lost 2 bases, and 12 bases lay in between. Germline CDR1 and CDR2: MNHEY and SVGAGI. This CDR3 contains 14 residues. The CDR3 region is CASSSPEGAYEQYF. CDR3 DNA: TGTGCCAGCAGTTCCCCTGAAGGGGCCTACGAGCAGTACTTC.

The genes are TRBV9 and TRBJ2-7; TRBD1 is a possible D gene (6 bases). There are 16 residues in the CDR3. The germline V and J ends were trimmed by 0 bases and 3 bases, with 16 bases remaining between them. CDR1 is SGDLS, CDR2 YYNGEE, per germline. The CDR3 nucleotides are TGTGCCAGCAGCGTAGGAAGCGGACAGCCCCACTACGAGCAGTACTTC. Its translation is CASSVGSGQPHYEQYF.

This clone was counted once. The chain couples TRBV6-4 to TRBJ1-2; TRBD1 aligns across 7 bases. J was trimmed by 2 bases and V by 8 bases; bases with no gene match: 5. This CDR3 region has 13 residues. Germline values: CDR1 MRHNA, CDR2 SNTAGT. CDR3 amino acids: CASRQGINYGYTF. The CDR3, as DNA: TGTGCCAGCCGACAGGGCATAAACTATGGCTACACCTTC.

The table lists this clone with a few counts. This chain joins TRBV7-9 and TRBJ2-3; 10 bases map to TRBD2. Germline V gene sequence: CDR1 SEHNR, CDR2 FQNEAQ (reference sequence). This CDR3 region has 16 residues. J was trimmed by 2 bases and V by 1 base; bases with no gene match: 3. The CDR3 DNA follows: TGTGCCAGCAGCTTAGGTAGCGGGGGGCACACAGATACGCAGTATTTT. This codes for CASSLGSGGHTDTQYF.

V usage is TRBV6-5 and J usage is TRBJ1-6; D might be TRBD1 (6 bases). V lost 8 bases, J lost 5 bases, and 13 bases lay in between. Germline V gene data show CDR1 as MNHEY and CDR2 as SVGAGI. This CDR3 has 14 residues. CDR3 region: CASAGGKNNSPLHF. The CDR3 DNA reads TGTGCCAGCGCGGGGGGCAAAAATAATTCACCCCTCCACTTT.

The V call is TRBV7-8, the J call TRBJ1-2; 10 nucleotides agree with TRBD1. The J segment lost 4 bases and the V segment lost 3 bases, leaving 5 bases of the junction unmatched. This CDR3 comprises 15 residues. Looked up from germline, CDR1 is SGHVS and CDR2 is FQNEAQ. The CDR3 spells CASSFGQGDFYGYTF. The CDR3 coding sequence is TGTGCCAGCAGCTTTGGACAGGGGGATTTCTATGGCTACACCTTC.